These T cell receptor beta chains were read from a single sample in a study of T cells in Graves' hyperthyroidism and ophthalmopathy. Each CDR3 protein gets one entry after TCRdb re-called the multiplex PCR reads with MiXCR. The sample holds approximately 700,000 distinct CDR3 sequences, less than 20% seen once. Sequencing used blood. These receptors came from a man aged 18 to 29 with Graves' hyperthyroidism. Each CDR3 is given with its conserved first and last residue.

V,length,J,CDR3
TRBV18,13,TRBJ1-6,CASLGQNNSPLHF
TRBV6-2/TRBV6-3,17,TRBJ1-2,CASSEYLDTGGRPGYTF
TRBV12-3/TRBV12-4,13,TRBJ2-3,CASSDTGADTQYF
TRBV18,16,TRBJ2-4,CASSLIEDRFKNIQYF
TRBV7-2,15,TRBJ1-2,CASSLSDRDLGGYTF
TRBV28,13,TRBJ2-5,CASSPPARETQYF
TRBV9,15,TRBJ2-7,CASSVATGINYEQYF
TRBV7-8,14,TRBJ2-5,CASSLGLSRETQYF
TRBV6-9,15,TRBJ2-2,CASSYRSLNTGELFF
TRBV27,14,TRBJ1-5,CASSPSWGGQPQHF
TRBV7-2,13,TRBJ2-7,CASSLEFAREQYF
TRBV28,16,TRBJ1-2,CASSSTGTATNYGYTF
TRBV4-1,17,TRBJ2-1,CASSHVNRAGFYNEQFF
TRBV14,15,TRBJ2-7,CASSPPGEGRYEQYF
TRBV20-1,16,TRBJ2-2,CSASHQSGGGSGELFF
TRBV7-9,13,TRBJ2-7,CASSSLSGYEQYF
TRBV11-3,11,TRBJ1-1,CASSSDSEAFF
TRBV28,12,TRBJ2-7,CASRYGAYEQYF
TRBV5-1,15,TRBJ2-5,CASSQLAYDQETQYF
TRBV27,14,TRBJ2-1,CASSSRWRVDEQFF
TRBV28,19,TRBJ2-3,CASSYPSAGGSLGTDTQYF
TRBV20-1,14,TRBJ2-7,CSAQLAGGSYEQYF
TRBV2,15,TRBJ1-2,CASSESRLNHYGYTF
TRBV19,18,TRBJ2-5,CASSMGQSKRDLRETQYF
TRBV18,15,TRBJ2-2,CASSPSGQNTGELFF
TRBV20-1,17,TRBJ2-3,CSAALAGGQTYTDTQYF
TRBV5-1,18,TRBJ2-6,CASSIGQGRFSGANVLTF
TRBV6-2/TRBV6-3,14,TRBJ1-3,CASSLDRTGNTIYF
TRBV12-3/TRBV12-4,16,TRBJ2-2,CASSLWGGTDTGELFF
TRBV6-2/TRBV6-3,14,TRBJ2-7,CASTLAGGSYEQYF
TRBV10-2,11,TRBJ1-5,CASSDLQPQHF
TRBV7-2,12,TRBJ1-1,CASTLLNTEAFF
TRBV27,17,TRBJ2-1,CASSWGFVAGVKNEQFF
TRBV28,20,TRBJ2-1,CASSLEDYGAGQSSYNEQFF
TRBV10-3,12,TRBJ1-2,CAITYGEGGYTF
TRBV28,17,TRBJ2-4,CASSTPRPMLAKNIQYF
TRBV6-1,15,TRBJ1-5,CASTDGTASNQPQHF
TRBV6-2/TRBV6-3,14,TRBJ2-7,CASSYSTSPGEQYF
TRBV29-1,15,TRBJ2-3,CSVKETPSSTDTQYF
TRBV2,16,TRBJ2-4,CASSSRSGVAKNIQYF
TRBV28,15,TRBJ1-5,CASSLWGDSNQPQHF
TRBV6-1,12,TRBJ1-1,CASSDRSTEAFF
TRBV7-6,15,TRBJ1-3,CASSQDRGSGNTIYF
TRBV19,15,TRBJ1-4,CASSKRSFDAEKLFF
TRBV5-4,16,TRBJ1-2,CASSALTGTVDYGYTF
TRBV6-2/TRBV6-3,15,TRBJ2-5,CASSYSLQGAETQYF